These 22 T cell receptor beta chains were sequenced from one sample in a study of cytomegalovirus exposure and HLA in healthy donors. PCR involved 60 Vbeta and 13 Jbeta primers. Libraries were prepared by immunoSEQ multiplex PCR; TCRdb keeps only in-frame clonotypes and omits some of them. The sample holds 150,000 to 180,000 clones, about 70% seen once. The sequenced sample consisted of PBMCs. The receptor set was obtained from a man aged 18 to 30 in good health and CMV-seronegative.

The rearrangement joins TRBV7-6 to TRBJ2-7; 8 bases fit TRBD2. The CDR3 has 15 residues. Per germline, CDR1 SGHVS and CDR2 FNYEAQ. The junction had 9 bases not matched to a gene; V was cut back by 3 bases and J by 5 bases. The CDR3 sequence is CASSFMFGGVDEQYF. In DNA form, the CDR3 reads TGTGCCAGCAGCTTTATGTTCGGGGGGGTGGACGAGCAGTACTTC.

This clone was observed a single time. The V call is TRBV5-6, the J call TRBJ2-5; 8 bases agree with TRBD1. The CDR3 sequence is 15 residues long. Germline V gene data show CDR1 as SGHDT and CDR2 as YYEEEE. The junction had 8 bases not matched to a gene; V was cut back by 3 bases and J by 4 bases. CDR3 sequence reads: CASSSAGGSRETQYF. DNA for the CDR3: TGTGCCAGCAGCTCGGCAGGGGGCTCGAGAGAGACCCAGTACTTC.

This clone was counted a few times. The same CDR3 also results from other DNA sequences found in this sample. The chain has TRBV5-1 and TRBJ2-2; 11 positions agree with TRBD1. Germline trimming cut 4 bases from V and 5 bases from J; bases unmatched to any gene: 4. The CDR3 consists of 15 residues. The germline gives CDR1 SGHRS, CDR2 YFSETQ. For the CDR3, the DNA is TGCGCCAGCAGCCTCGGACAGGGGGCGACCGGGGAGCTGTTTTTT. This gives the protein CASSLGQGATGELFF.

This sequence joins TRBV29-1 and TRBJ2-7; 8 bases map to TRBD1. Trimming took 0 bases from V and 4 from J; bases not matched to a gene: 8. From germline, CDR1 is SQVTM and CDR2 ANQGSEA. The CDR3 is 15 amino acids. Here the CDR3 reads CSVEDLQGARYEQYF. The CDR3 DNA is TGCAGCGTTGAAGATCTGCAGGGGGCTCGGTACGAGCAGTACTTC.

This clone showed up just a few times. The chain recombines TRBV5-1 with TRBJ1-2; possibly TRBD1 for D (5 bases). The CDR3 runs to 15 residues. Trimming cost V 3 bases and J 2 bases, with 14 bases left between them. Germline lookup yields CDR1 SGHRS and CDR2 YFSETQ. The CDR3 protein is CASSSALTANYGYTF. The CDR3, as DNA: TGCGCCAGCAGCTCCGCCCTGACAGCAAACTATGGCTACACCTTC.

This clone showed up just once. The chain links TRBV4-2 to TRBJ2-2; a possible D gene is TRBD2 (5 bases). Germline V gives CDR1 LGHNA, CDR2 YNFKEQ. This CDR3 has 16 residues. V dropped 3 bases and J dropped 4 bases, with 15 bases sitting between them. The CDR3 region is CASSQQLLGGTGELFF. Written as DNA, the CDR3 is TGTGCCAGCAGCCAGCAACTCCTAGGAGGCACCGGGGAGCTGTTTTTT.

CDR3 in amino acids: CASSLNRGIGTEAFF. The CDR3 nucleotides read TGTGCCAGCAGCTTGAACAGGGGAATCGGCACTGAAGCTTTCTTT. The genes are TRBV5-4 and TRBJ1-1; 7 nucleotides agree with TRBD1. Germline loops: CDR1 SGHNT, CDR2 YYREEE (reference sequence). Germline trimming cut 1 base from V and 4 bases from J; bases unmatched to any gene: 7. This CDR3 region has 15 residues. The whole variable domain, filled in from reference TRBV5-4 and TRBJ1-1, reads ETGVTQSPTHLIKTRGQQVTLRCSSQSGHNTVSWYQQALGQGPQFIFQYYREEENGRGNFPPRFSGLQFPNYSSELNVNALELDDSALYLCASSLNRGIGTEAFFGQGTRLTVV.

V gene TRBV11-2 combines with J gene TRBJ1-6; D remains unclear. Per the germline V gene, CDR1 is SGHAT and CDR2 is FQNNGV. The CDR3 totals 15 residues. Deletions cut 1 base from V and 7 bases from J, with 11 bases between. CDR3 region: CASSLVWQANSPLHF. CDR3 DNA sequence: TGTGCCAGCAGCTTAGTATGGCAGGCCAATTCACCCCTCCACTTT. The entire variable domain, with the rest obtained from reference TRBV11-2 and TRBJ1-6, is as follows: EAGVAQSPRYKIIEKRQSVAFWCNPISGHATLYWYQQILGQGPKLLIQFQNNGVVDDSQLPKDRFSAERLKGVDSTLKIQPAKLEDSAVYLCASSLVWQANSPLHFGNGTRLTVT.

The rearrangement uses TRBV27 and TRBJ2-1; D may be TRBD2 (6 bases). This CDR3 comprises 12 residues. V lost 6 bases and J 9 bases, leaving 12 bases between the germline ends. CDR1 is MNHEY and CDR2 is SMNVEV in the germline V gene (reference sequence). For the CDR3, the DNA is TGTGCCAGCAGCTTCAGCGGGCTTGAGCAGTTCTTC. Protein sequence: CASSFSGLEQFF.

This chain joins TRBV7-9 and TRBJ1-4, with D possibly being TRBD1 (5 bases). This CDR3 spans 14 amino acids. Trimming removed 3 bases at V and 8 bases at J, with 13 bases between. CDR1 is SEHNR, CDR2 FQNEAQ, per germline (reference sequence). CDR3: CASSFTDSIEKLFF. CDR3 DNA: TGTGCCAGCAGCTTCACAGACAGCATAGAAAAACTGTTTTTT.

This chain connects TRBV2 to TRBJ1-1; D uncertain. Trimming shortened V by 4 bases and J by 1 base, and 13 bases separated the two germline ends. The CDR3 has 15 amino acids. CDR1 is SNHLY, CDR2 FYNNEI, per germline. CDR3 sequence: CASSAQSRTNTEAFF. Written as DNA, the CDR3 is TGTGCCAGCAGTGCCCAGTCCAGAACGAACACTGAAGCTTTCTTT.

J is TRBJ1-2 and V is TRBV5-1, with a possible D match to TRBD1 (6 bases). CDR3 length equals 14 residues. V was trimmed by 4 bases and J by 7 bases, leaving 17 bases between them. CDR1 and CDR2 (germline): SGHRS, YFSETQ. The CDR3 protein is CASSSLTGTSGYTF. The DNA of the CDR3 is TGCGCCAGCAGCAGCTTGACAGGCACAAGTGGCTACACCTTC. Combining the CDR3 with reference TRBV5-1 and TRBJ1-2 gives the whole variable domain KAGVTQTPRYLIKTRGQQVTLSCSPISGHRSVSWYQQTPGQGLQFLFEYFSETQRNKGNFPGRFSGRQFSNSRSEMNVSTLELGDSALYLCASSSLTGTSGYTFGSGTRLTVV.

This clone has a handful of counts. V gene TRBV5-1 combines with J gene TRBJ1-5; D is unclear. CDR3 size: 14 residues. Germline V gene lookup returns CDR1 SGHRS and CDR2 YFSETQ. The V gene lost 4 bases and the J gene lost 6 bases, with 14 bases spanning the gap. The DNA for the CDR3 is TGCGCCAGCAGCGTAGCCGGCGGAGGTCAGCCCCAGCATTTT. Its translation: CASSVAGGGQPQHF.

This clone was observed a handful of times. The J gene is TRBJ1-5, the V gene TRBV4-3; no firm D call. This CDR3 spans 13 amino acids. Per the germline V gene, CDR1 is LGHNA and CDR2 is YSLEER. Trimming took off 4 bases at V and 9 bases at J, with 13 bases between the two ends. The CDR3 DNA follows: TGCGCCAGCAGCCCAACAGTGGCGGGGCCCCAGCATTTT. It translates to CASSPTVAGPQHF.

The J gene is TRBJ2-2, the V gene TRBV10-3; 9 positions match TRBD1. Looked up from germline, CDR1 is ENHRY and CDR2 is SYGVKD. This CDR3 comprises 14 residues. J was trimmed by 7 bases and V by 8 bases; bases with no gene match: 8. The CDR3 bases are TGTGCCATCGGGGGGGACAGGGTAGTCGGGGAGCTGTTTTTT. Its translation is CAIGGDRVVGELFF.

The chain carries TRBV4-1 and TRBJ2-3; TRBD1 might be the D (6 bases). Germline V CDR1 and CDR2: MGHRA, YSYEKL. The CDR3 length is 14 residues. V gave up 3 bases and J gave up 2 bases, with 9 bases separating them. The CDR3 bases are TGCGCCAGCAGCCAGGGGGACAACACAGATACGCAGTATTTT. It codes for CASSQGDNTDTQYF.

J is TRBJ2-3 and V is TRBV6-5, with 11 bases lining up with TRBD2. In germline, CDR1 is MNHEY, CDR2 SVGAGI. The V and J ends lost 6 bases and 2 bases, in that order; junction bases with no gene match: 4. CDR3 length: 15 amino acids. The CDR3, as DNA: TGTGCCAGCAGGCGACTAGCGGGGTCCACAGATACGCAGTATTTT. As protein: CASRRLAGSTDTQYF.

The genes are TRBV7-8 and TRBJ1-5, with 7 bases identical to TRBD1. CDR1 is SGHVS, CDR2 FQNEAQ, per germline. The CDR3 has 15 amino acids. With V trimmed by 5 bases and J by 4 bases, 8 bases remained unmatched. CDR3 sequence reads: CASSPEGAYNQPQHF. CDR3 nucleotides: TGTGCCAGCAGCCCCGAGGGGGCCTATAATCAGCCCCAGCATTTT.

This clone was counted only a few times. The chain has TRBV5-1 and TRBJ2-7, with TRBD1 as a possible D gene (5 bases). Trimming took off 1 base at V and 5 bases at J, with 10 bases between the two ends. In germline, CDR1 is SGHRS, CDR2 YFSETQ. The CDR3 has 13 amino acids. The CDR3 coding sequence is TGCGCCAGCAGCTTGCAGGGATCGGACGAGCAGTACGTC. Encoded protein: CASSLQGSDEQYV.

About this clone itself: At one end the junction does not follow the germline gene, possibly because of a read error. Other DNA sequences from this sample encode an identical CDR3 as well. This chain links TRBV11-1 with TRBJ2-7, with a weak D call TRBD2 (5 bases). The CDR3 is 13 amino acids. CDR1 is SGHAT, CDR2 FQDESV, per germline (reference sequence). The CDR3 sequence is CASSVELGYEQYF. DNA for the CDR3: TGCGCCAGCAGCGTAGAACTAGGCTACGAGCAGTACTTC.

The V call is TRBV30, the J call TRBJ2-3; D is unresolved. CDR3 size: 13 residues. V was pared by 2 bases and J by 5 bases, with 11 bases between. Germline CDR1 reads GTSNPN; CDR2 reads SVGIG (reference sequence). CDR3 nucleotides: TGTGCCTGGAGTAAACTCCCGCGAGATACGCAGTATTTT. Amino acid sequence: CAWSKLPRDTQYF. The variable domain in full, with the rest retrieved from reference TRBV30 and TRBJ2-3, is SQTIHQWPATLVQPVGSPLSLECTVEGTSNPNLYWYRQAAGRGLQLLFYSVGIGQISSEVPQNLSASRPQDRQFILSSKKLLLSDSGFYLCAWSKLPRDTQYFGPGTRLTVL.

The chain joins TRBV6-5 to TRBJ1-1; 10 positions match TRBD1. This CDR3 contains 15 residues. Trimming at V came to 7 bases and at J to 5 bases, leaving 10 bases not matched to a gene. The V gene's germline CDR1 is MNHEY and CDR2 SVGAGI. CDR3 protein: CASTRTGGVGTEAFF. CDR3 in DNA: TGTGCCAGCACCCGGACAGGGGGTGTTGGGACTGAAGCTTTCTTT.